Sequencing of this TCR beta chain was carried out in a study of post-analysis software for immune sequencing data. Across the study: Progressive-relapsing, secondary progressive and relapsing-remitting multiple sclerosis were among the disease courses included. Overall study findings and caveats: The five TRBV segments detected at higher frequency in patients than in controls included TRBV5-6, TRBV5-1 and TRBV20-1. Among multiple sclerosis patients, normalized Chao1 diversity was significantly below that of controls. Analysis by F measure revealed that same-batch samples clustered strongly together.

The V gene end was trimmed by 5 bases and the J gene end by 3 bases; junction bases not matched to a gene: 7. Germline V gene lookup returns CDR1 SEHNR and CDR2 FQNEAQ (reference sequence). The CDR3 runs 15 residues. TCR beta cDNA libraries had unique molecular identifiers. Researchers reported some 500,000 cDNA molecules coming from around 1 to 10 million T cells. One entry per CDR3 protein, called by TCRdb with MiXCR from the PCR reads. The sample records around 440,000 distinct CDR3 sequences, around 40% being singletons. Note on this clonotype: No antigen is known for it.

This receptor was taken from a girl aged 5-17 years with multiple sclerosis. Sequencing input: blood. The chain is built from TRBV7-9 and TRBJ2-1; 7 bases fit TRBD1. CDR3 amino acids: CASSGTDSNYNEQFF. CDR3 DNA: TGTGCCAGCAGCGGGACAGATTCTAACTACAATGAGCAGTTCTTC.